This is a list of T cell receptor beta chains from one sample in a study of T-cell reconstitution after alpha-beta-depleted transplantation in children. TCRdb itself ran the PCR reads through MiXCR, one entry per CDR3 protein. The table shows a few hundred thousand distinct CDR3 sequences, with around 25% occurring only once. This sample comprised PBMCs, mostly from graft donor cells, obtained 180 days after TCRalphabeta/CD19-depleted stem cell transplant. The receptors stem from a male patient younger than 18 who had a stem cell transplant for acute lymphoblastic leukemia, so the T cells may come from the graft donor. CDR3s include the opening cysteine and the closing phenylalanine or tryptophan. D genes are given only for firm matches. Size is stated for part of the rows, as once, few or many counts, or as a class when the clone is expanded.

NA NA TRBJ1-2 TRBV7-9 TGTGCCAGCAGCTCTCGCGACTTGGGGGACTATGGCTACACCTTC CASSSRDLGDYGYTF
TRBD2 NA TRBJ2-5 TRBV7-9 TGTGCCAGCAGCTTAGCGCGTATCCGGGAGGACGAGACCCAGTACTTC CASSLARIREDETQYF
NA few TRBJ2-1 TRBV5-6 TGTGCCAGCAGCTTCCTATGGACTGGTTACAATGAGCAGTTCTTC CASSFLWTGYNEQFF
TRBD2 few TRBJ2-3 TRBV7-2 TGTGCCAGCAGCCGGGCGGGGGTCCCTGATACGCAGTATTTT CASSRAGVPDTQYF
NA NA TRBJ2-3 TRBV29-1 TGCAGCGTTGAACCGGATTTCACAGATACGCAGTATTTT CSVEPDFTDTQYF
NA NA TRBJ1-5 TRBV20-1 TGCAGTGCCAAACCCCTGGATACACTATATCAGCCCCAGCATTTT CSAKPLDTLYQPQHF
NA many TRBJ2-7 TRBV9 TGTGCCAGCAGCGTAAGATCTGAGGGACCGAACTACGAGCAGTACTTC CASSVRSEGPNYEQYF
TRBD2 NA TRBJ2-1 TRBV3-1 TGTGCCACCAGCCAAGAATTAGCGGGGTACAATGAGCAGTTCTTC CATSQELAGYNEQFF
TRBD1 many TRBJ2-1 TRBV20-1 TGCAGTGCTAGACAACCGAACAGGGGTACTCGTTATGAGCAGTTCTTC CSARQPNRGTRYEQFF
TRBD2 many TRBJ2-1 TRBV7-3 TGTGCCAGCAGCTTACGGGCTAGCGGGAGGAAACTAGAGCAGTTCTTC CASSLRASGRKLEQFF
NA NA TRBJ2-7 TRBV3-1 TGTGCCAGCAGTAGTTCGGGGGCAGCGTCCTACGAGCAGTACTTC CASSSSGAASYEQYF
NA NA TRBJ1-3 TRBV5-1 TGCGCCAGCAGCGTGGGGGATCGTCCCTCTGGAAACACCATATATTTT CASSVGDRPSGNTIYF
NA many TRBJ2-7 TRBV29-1 TGCAGCGTTGCAGGGGCCTACGAGCAGTACTTC CSVAGAYEQYF